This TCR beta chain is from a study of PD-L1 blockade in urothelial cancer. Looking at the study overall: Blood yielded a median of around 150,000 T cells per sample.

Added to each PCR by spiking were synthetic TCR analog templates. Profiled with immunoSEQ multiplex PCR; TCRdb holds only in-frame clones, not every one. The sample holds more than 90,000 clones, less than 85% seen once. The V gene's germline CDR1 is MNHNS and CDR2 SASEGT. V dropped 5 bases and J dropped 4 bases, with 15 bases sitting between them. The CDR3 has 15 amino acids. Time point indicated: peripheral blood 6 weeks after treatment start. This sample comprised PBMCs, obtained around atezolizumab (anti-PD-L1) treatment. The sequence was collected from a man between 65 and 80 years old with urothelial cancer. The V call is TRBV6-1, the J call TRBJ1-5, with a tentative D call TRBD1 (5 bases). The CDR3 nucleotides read TGTGCCAGCAGTTCCGGGGGGGTAGGAAATCAGCCCCAGCATTTT. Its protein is CASSSGGVGNQPQHF.